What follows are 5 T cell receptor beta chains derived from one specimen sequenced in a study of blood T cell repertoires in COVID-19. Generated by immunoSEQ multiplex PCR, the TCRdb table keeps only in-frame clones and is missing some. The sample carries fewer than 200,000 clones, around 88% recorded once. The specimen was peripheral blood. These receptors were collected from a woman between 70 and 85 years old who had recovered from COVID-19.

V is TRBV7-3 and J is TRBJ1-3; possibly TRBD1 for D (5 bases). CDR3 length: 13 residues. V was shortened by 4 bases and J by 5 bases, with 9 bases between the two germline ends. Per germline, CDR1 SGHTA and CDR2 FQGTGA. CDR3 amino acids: CASSSGGRNTIYF. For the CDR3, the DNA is TGTGCCAGCAGCTCCGGGGGACGAAACACCATATATTTT.

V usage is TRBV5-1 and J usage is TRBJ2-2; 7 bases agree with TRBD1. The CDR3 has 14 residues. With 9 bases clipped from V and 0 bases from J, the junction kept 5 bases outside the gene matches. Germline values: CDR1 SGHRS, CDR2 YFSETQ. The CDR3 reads CATRDSPNTGELFF. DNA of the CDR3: TGCGCCACACGGGACAGCCCGAACACCGGGGAGCTGTTTTTT.

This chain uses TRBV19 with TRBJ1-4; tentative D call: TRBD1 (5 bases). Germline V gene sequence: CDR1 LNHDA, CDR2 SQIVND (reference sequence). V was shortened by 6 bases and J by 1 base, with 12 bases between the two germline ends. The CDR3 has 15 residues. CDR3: CASSNGGRTNEKLFF. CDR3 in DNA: TGTGCCAGTAGCAACGGGGGTAGAACTAATGAAAAACTGTTTTTT. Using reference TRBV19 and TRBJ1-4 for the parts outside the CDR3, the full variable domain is DGGITQSPKYLFRKEGQNVTLSCEQNLNHDAMYWYRQDPGQGLRLIYYSQIVNDFQKGDIAEGYSVSREKKESFPLTVTSAQKNPTAFYLCASSNGGRTNEKLFFGSGTQLSVL.

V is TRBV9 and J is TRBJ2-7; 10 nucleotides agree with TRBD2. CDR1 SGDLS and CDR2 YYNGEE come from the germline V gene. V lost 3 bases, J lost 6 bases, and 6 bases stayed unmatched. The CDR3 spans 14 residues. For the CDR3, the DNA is TGTGCCAGCAGCGCCGGGACTAGCGTTGGCGAGCAGTACTTC. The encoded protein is CASSAGTSVGEQYF.

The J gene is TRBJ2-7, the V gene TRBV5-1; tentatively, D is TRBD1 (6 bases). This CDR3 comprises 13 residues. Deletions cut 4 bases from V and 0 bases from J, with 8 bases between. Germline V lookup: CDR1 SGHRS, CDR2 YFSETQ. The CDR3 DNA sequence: TGCGCCAGCAGCCGAGGGGGCTCCTACGAGCAGTACTTC. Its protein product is CASSRGGSYEQYF.